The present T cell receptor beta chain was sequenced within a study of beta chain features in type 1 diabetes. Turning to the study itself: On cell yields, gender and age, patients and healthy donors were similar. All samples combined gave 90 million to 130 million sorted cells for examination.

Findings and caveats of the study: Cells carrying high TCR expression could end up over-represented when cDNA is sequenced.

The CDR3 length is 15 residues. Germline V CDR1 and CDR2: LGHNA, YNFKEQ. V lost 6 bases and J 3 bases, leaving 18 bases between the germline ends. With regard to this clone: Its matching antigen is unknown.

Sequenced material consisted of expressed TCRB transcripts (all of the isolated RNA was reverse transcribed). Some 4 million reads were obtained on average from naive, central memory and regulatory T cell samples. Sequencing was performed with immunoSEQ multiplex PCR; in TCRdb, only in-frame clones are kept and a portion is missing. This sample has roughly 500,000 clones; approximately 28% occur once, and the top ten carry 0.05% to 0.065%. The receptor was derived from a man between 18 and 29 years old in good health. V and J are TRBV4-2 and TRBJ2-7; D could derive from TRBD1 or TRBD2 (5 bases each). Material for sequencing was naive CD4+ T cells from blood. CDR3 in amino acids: CASRELGDVDYEQYF. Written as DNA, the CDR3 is TGTGCCAGCAGGGAACTCGGGGACGTAGACTACGAGCAGTACTTC.